These 18 T cell receptor beta chains were sequenced from one sample in a study of T cell repertoires in cytomegalovirus infection. MiXCR, run by TCRdb on the reads, gives a single entry per CDR3 protein. The sample lists some 150,000 distinct CDR3 sequences, about 6.3% occurring once. Material for sequencing was PBMCs. All receptors derive from a human donor in good health (CMV status not recorded). Some clones in this sample may be carry-over from other donors' samples.

This clonotype was found many times. The chain employs TRBV28 and TRBJ1-3, with D possibly matching TRBD1 (5 bases). This CDR3 has 14 residues. Trimming removed 8 bases at V and 0 bases at J, with 11 bases between. Germline V CDR1 and CDR2: MDHEN, SYDVKM. CDR3 protein: CASWDRSSGNTIYF. As DNA, the CDR3 is TGTGCCAGCTGGGACCGGAGCTCTGGAAACACCATATATTTT. Full variable domain (missing parts from reference TRBV28 and TRBJ1-3): DVKVTQSSRYLVKRTGEKVFLECVQDMDHENMFWYRQDPGLGLRLIYFSYDVKMKEKGDIPEGYSVSREKKERFSLILESASTNQTSMYLCASWDRSSGNTIYFGEGSWLTVV.

This clonotype was observed at least ten times. This sequence joins TRBV11-2 and TRBJ2-5; 7 bases line up with TRBD2. The CDR3 is 15 amino acids. Germline CDR1 is SGHAT and CDR2 is FQNNGV. V gave up 1 base and J gave up 0 bases; unmatched junction bases: 2. CDR3 sequence: CASSLGAGYQETQYF. CDR3 in DNA: TGTGCCAGCAGCTTAGGAGCGGGGTACCAAGAGACCCAGTACTTC.

CDR3: CSVGQGSSEAFF. In nucleotides, the CDR3 is TGCAGCGTTGGCCAGGGGTCTTCTGAAGCTTTCTTT. The J gene is TRBJ1-1, the V gene TRBV29-1, with D perhaps TRBD1 (6 bases). Germline CDR1 reads SQVTM; CDR2 reads ANQGSEA. The CDR3 totals 12 residues. Trimming took off 4 bases at V and 6 bases at J, with 12 bases between the two ends.

The chain recombines TRBV2 with TRBJ2-2; a weak D match, TRBD2 (5 bases). The V end was cut by 0 bases, the J end by 4 bases, with 9 bases between. The germline V gene has CDR1 SNHLY and CDR2 FYNNEI. The CDR3 length is 15 residues. The CDR3: CASSEAPGGTGELFF. In DNA form, the CDR3 reads TGTGCCAGCAGTGAAGCGCCCGGAGGCACCGGGGAGCTGTTTTTT.

The J gene is TRBJ2-1, the V gene TRBV14; D is possibly TRBD1 (6 bases). This CDR3 region has 13 residues. Germline CDR1 is SGHDN and CDR2 is FVKESK. Between the trimmed V and J ends, which lost 0 bases and 12 bases, there was a span of 12 bases. CDR3 amino acids: CASSQEGQPGQFF. For the CDR3, the DNA is TGTGCCAGCAGCCAAGAAGGACAGCCCGGGCAGTTCTTC.

At least ten counts were recorded for this clonotype. This chain connects TRBV7-8 to TRBJ2-6; 8 bases agree with TRBD2. This CDR3 comprises 18 residues. Germline assignment: CDR1 SGHVS and CDR2 FQNEAQ. Trimming cost V 2 bases and J 1 base; bases outside gene matches: 7. DNA for the CDR3: TGTGCCAGCAGCTTATTGGGACGGGGGGGATCTGGGGCCAACGTCCTGACTTTC. This gives the protein CASSLLGRGGSGANVLTF.

The V gene is TRBV15, the J gene TRBJ2-3; 7 bases agree with TRBD2. The V and J ends lost 8 bases and 3 bases, in that order; junction bases with no gene match: 5. This CDR3 has 13 amino acids. The V gene's germline CDR1 is LNHNV and CDR2 YYDKDF (reference sequence). The CDR3 DNA reads as TGTGCCACCGGACCGGGGGGAACAGATACGCAGTATTTT. The encoded protein is CATGPGGTDTQYF.

This clonotype was seen only a few times. The V and J genes are TRBV29-1 and TRBJ2-5; 8 bases align to TRBD1. The germline V gene has CDR1 SQVTM and CDR2 ANQGSEA. Trimming at V came to 3 bases and at J to 0 bases, leaving 0 bases not matched to a gene. This CDR3 is built from 13 residues. The CDR3 protein is CSVDRGHQETQYF. Written as DNA, the CDR3 is TGCAGCGTTGACAGGGGGCACCAAGAGACCCAGTACTTC.

The chain couples TRBV7-9 to TRBJ2-1; D possibly corresponds to TRBD2 (6 bases). There are 12 residues in the CDR3. V lost 1 base and J 9 bases, leaving 7 bases between the germline ends. CDR1 is SEHNR, CDR2 FQNEAQ, per germline (reference sequence). The CDR3 loop reads CASSLGRGEQFF. Written as DNA, the CDR3 is TGTGCCAGCAGCTTAGGGAGGGGTGAGCAGTTCTTC.

In this sample, this clonotype turned up many times. The chain is built from TRBV24-1 and TRBJ2-1; TRBD2 agrees at 15 bases. The CDR3 is 16 amino acids. After removal of 5 bases from V and 8 bases from J, the junction contained 6 bases not matched to a gene. The germline CDR1 and CDR2 sequences are KGHDR and SFDVKD. The CDR3 sequence is CATSAGTSGGPDEQFF. The CDR3 region has the DNA TGTGCCACCAGTGCCGGGACTAGCGGGGGGCCGGATGAGCAGTTCTTC.

This clonotype was recorded at least ten times. This sequence joins TRBV28 and TRBJ2-7; D gene ambiguous. The CDR3 is 14 residues long. Deletions cut 3 bases from V and 2 bases from J, with 11 bases between. Germline lookup yields CDR1 MDHEN and CDR2 SYDVKM. For the CDR3, the DNA is TGTGCCAGCAGTTTGTTTAAAACGACCTACGAGCAGTACTTC. Translation: CASSLFKTTYEQYF.

The chain is built from TRBV28 and TRBJ1-4; the match to TRBD1 covers 8 bases. Trimming took 4 bases from V and 7 from J; bases not matched to a gene: 8. Germline CDR1 reads MDHEN; CDR2 reads SYDVKM. This CDR3 contains 15 residues. CDR3 residues: CASSSPRGLGEKLFF. CDR3 nucleotides: TGTGCCAGCAGTTCCCCCAGGGGGCTCGGTGAAAAACTGTTTTTT.

This clonotype was detected many times. The chain carries TRBV7-2 and TRBJ1-6, with unresolved D. The CDR3 is 16 residues long. Germline CDR1 and CDR2: SGHTA and FQGNSA. The V gene lost 2 bases and the J gene lost 9 bases, with 17 bases spanning the gap. CDR3 nucleotide sequence: TGTGCCAGCAGCTTAAAACGACGGCCCAGTCCTTCACCCCTCCACTTT. Translation: CASSLKRRPSPSPLHF.

This clonotype appeared many times. The V and J genes are TRBV12-3 or TRBV12-4 and TRBJ1-5, with D possibly matching TRBD1 (5 bases). This CDR3 region has 14 residues. V lost 4 bases and J lost 2, with 9 bases in between. In nucleotides, the CDR3 is TGTGCCAGCAGTTGGGGACGCCGCAATCAGCCCCAGCATTTT. As protein: CASSWGRRNQPQHF.

This clonotype was seen many times. This sequence joins TRBV7-2 and TRBJ2-1; 12 bases are shared with TRBD2. V dropped 5 bases and J dropped 7; count of bases not matched to a gene: 12. CDR1 is SGHTA and CDR2 is FQGNSA in the germline V gene. The CDR3 has 17 residues. The CDR3 reads CASSLSVLAGGRNEQFF. CDR3 bases: TGTGCCAGCAGCCTCAGCGTCCTAGCGGGGGGGCGAAATGAGCAGTTCTTC. Full variable domain (missing parts from reference TRBV7-2 and TRBJ2-1): GAGVSQSPSNKVTEKGKDVELRCDPISGHTALYWYRQSLGQGLEFLIYFQGNSAPDKSGLPSDRFSAERTGGSVSTLTIQRTQQEDSAVYLCASSLSVLAGGRNEQFFGPGTRLTVL.

This clonotype has only a few counts. The chain is built from TRBV27 and TRBJ1-2; D perhaps matches TRBD1 (6 bases). The CDR3 covers 14 residues. Germline V CDR1 and CDR2: MNHEY, SMNVEV (reference sequence). The germline V and J ends were trimmed by 6 bases and 6 bases, with 17 bases remaining between them. The CDR3 loop is CASSPMGQGNGYTF. As DNA, the CDR3 is TGTGCCAGCAGCCCAATGGGGCAGGGGAATGGCTACACCTTC.

V usage is TRBV10-3 and J usage is TRBJ1-3; 8 nucleotides agree with TRBD1. The CDR3 extends over 16 amino acids. CDR1 is ENHRY, CDR2 SYGVKD, per germline. The trim removed 0 bases at V and 2 bases at J, leaving 3 bases unmatched. Here the CDR3 reads CAISESDRVAGNTIYF. The CDR3 bases are TGTGCCATCAGTGAGTCGGACAGGGTGGCTGGAAACACCATATATTTT.

The rearrangement links TRBV10-3 to TRBJ2-3; 9 nucleotides align to TRBD2. The CDR3 covers 15 residues. Trimming cost V 4 bases and J 5 bases; bases outside gene matches: 7. Germline V gene data show CDR1 as ENHRY and CDR2 as SYGVKD. Here the CDR3 reads CAISVSGGSGDTQYF. The CDR3 coding sequence is TGTGCCATCAGTGTCAGCGGGGGGTCGGGAGATACGCAGTATTTT.